This entry lists 29 T cell receptor beta chains sequenced from one sample in a study of blood T cell repertoires in COVID-19. Data came from immunoSEQ multiplex PCR; TCRdb stores just in-frame clones and leaves some out. The data hold 150,000 to 200,000 clones, with around 86% observed a single time. The sample consisted of peripheral blood. Receptors originate from a woman of 80 years or more in a cohort sampled during active or convalescent COVID-19.

The J gene is TRBJ2-1, the V gene TRBV11-3, with 11 positions matching TRBD1. Germline CDR1 and CDR2: SGHNT and YENEEA. This CDR3 has 16 amino acids. J gave up 4 bases and V 4 bases, and 6 bases lay outside the gene matches. CDR3 in amino acids: CASSYTGTGGYNEQFF. The CDR3 nucleotides are TGTGCCAGCAGCTATACCGGGACAGGGGGATACAATGAGCAGTTCTTC.

V usage is TRBV20-1 and J usage is TRBJ2-5; 7 bases map to TRBD1. The ends lost 3 bases at V and 5 bases at J; junction bases unmatched: 9. The CDR3 sequence is 14 residues long. Per germline, CDR1 DFQATT and CDR2 SNEGSKA (reference sequence). The CDR3 loop is CSASKQGSAETQYF. The CDR3 nucleotides read TGCAGTGCTAGTAAACAGGGGTCAGCGGAGACCCAGTACTTC.

The genes are TRBV2 and TRBJ1-5, with a weak D call TRBD1 (5 bases). The CDR3 covers 13 residues. Trimming shortened V by 4 bases and J by 6 bases, and 10 bases separated the two germline ends. The germline CDR1 and CDR2 sequences are SNHLY and FYNNEI. The CDR3 reads CASSAGLGQPQHF. The CDR3 nucleotides are TGTGCCAGCAGTGCAGGGTTGGGTCAGCCCCAGCATTTT.

This clone occurred once. The chain carries TRBV5-6 and TRBJ1-2; a possible D gene is TRBD1 (6 bases). The CDR3 extends over 14 amino acids. Trimming pared 2 bases from V and 6 bases from J, leaving 14 bases between. The germline CDR1 and CDR2 sequences are SGHDT and YYEEEE. CDR3 DNA: TGTGCCAGCAGCTTTGCAGGGGCTAGGGATGGCTACACCTTC. The encoded protein is CASSFAGARDGYTF.

This clone was detected once. V is TRBV28 and J is TRBJ1-2; D not resolved. V gave up 10 bases and J gave up 0 bases, with 12 bases separating them. The CDR3 consists of 13 residues. CDR1 is MDHEN, CDR2 SYDVKM, per germline. CDR3 protein: CATRHDANYGYTF. Written as DNA, the CDR3 is TGTGCCACCAGACACGATGCTAACTATGGCTACACCTTC.

This chain connects TRBV18 to TRBJ2-7; TRBD2 aligns across 7 bases. In germline, CDR1 is KGHSH, CDR2 LQKENI. The CDR3 has 13 residues. J gave up 5 bases and V 0 bases, and 1 base lay outside the gene matches. This CDR3 reads CASSPPAGDEQYF. The CDR3 bases are TGTGCCAGCTCACCACCGGCGGGGGACGAGCAGTACTTC.

V usage is TRBV2 and J usage is TRBJ2-5; 9 bases map to TRBD1. With V trimmed by 6 bases and J by 7 bases, 12 bases remained unmatched. Looked up from germline, CDR1 is SNHLY and CDR2 is FYNNEI. The CDR3 has 15 residues. DNA of the CDR3: TGTGCCAGCAGCATGGGACAGGGAGGTATGCGGACCCAGTACTTC. It encodes CASSMGQGGMRTQYF.

V gene TRBV10-3 combines with J gene TRBJ2-3; 11 bases map to TRBD2. The length of the CDR3 is 13 residues. After removal of 6 bases from V and 4 bases from J, the junction contained 0 bases not matched to a gene. Germline CDR1 reads ENHRY; CDR2 reads SYGVKD. The CDR3 sequence: CAIRGLAADTQYF. The CDR3 coding sequence is TGTGCCATCAGGGGACTAGCGGCAGATACGCAGTATTTT.

The CDR3, as DNA: TGTGCCAGCTTAAAGGGACTTATCCAAGAGACCCAGTACTTC. This translates into CASLKGLIQETQYF. This chain uses TRBV18 with TRBJ2-5, with D possibly being TRBD2 (6 bases). The CDR3 length is 14 residues. Trimming shortened V by 7 bases and J by 1 base, and 13 bases separated the two germline ends. The germline gives CDR1 KGHSH, CDR2 LQKENI. Full variable domain (rest looked up from reference TRBV18 and TRBJ2-5): NAGVMQNPRHLVRRRGQEARLRCSPMKGHSHVYWYRQLPEEGLKFMVYLQKENIIDESGMPKERFSAEFPKEGPSILRIQQVVRGDSAAYFCASLKGLIQETQYFGPGTRLLVL.

The chain uses TRBV11-3 and TRBJ2-2, with D tentatively TRBD2 (6 bases). CDR3 length equals 14 residues. Looked up from germline, CDR1 is SGHNT and CDR2 is YENEEA. Trimming removed 2 bases from V and 7 bases from J, with 11 bases in between. The CDR3, as DNA: TGTGCCAGCAGCTTATCCCTAGCGAGCGGGGAGCTGTTTTTT. Translation gives CASSLSLASGELFF. The whole variable domain, filled in from reference TRBV11-3 and TRBJ2-2, reads EAGVVQSPRYKIIEKKQPVAFWCNPISGHNTLYWYLQNLGQGPELLIRYENEEAVDDSQLPKDRFSAERLKGVDSTLKIQPAELGDSAVYLCASSLSLASGELFFGEGSRLTVL.

J is TRBJ2-1 and V is TRBV7-9; D is possibly TRBD1 (6 bases). The CDR3 loop spans 15 amino acids. Germline lookup yields CDR1 SEHNR and CDR2 FQNEAQ (reference sequence). V lost 5 bases and J 5 bases, leaving 16 bases between the germline ends. The CDR3 here is CASSASGTPNNEQFF. For the CDR3, the DNA is TGTGCCAGCAGCGCCTCCGGGACACCTAACAATGAGCAGTTCTTC.

The rearrangement joins TRBV15 to TRBJ1-6, with D possibly TRBD1 on 6 matching bases. The CDR3 has 16 residues. Trimming took 0 bases from V and 7 from J, leaving 13 bases between them. The germline CDR1 and CDR2 sequences are LNHNV and YYDKDF (reference sequence). The CDR3, as DNA: TGTGCCACCAGCAGAGATTATGGGGGCGGGAATTCACCCCTCCACTTT. Protein product: CATSRDYGGGNSPLHF.

This clone was seen just once. The rearrangement uses TRBV7-6 and TRBJ2-3; D perhaps matches TRBD2 (5 bases). From germline, CDR1 is SGHVS and CDR2 FNYEAQ. V lost 5 bases to trimming and J lost 2 bases, with 17 bases between them. The CDR3 is 16 residues long. The CDR3 coding sequence is TGTGCCAGCAGCACGTGGACTGCCAGGTTCACAGATACGCAGTATTTT. Encoded protein: CASSTWTARFTDTQYF.

This sequence joins TRBV6-6 and TRBJ1-3, with D unresolved. The germline V gene has CDR1 MNHNY and CDR2 SVGAGI (reference sequence). The CDR3 contains 16 residues. V was pared by 5 bases and J by 0 bases, with 14 bases between. The CDR3 here is CASSKQRLSSGNTIYF. DNA for the CDR3: TGTGCCAGCAGTAAACAGCGACTATCCTCTGGAAACACCATATATTTT.

The rearrangement links TRBV9 to TRBJ2-3; 9 bases line up with TRBD1. V shed 4 bases and J 3 bases; nucleotides not matched to a gene: 9. The V gene's germline CDR1 is SGDLS and CDR2 YYNGEE. The CDR3 sequence is 16 residues long. This CDR3 reads CASSTRTGDETDTQYF. Here the CDR3 DNA reads TGTGCCAGCAGCACTAGGACAGGGGATGAAACAGATACGCAGTATTTT.

The chain recombines TRBV24-1 with TRBJ2-1; D gene uncertain. The germline V gene has CDR1 KGHDR and CDR2 SFDVKD. CDR3 size: 15 residues. Trimming removed 6 bases from V and 0 bases from J, with 11 bases in between. The CDR3 here is CATSLQASSYNEQFF. CDR3 in DNA: TGTGCCACCAGTTTGCAGGCCTCCTCCTACAATGAGCAGTTCTTC.

The chain has TRBV19 and TRBJ1-1; D might be TRBD1 (6 bases). Between the trimmed V and J ends, which lost 4 bases and 5 bases, there was a span of 20 bases. Germline V lookup: CDR1 LNHDA, CDR2 SQIVND (reference sequence). This CDR3 has 16 residues. For the CDR3, the DNA is TGTGCCAGTAGTAGTCCTACAGGGAAGCTAGGTACTGAAGCTTTCTTT. Its protein product is CASSSPTGKLGTEAFF.

DNA of the CDR3: TGTGCCAGCAGCCATATTATTCAGGGCCATAGCAATCAGCCCCAGCATTTT. It specifies CASSHIIQGHSNQPQHF. The chain links TRBV5-8 to TRBJ1-5; D possibly corresponds to TRBD1 (5 bases). The CDR3 spans 17 residues. Trimming took 4 bases from V and 0 from J, leaving 17 bases between them. The germline V gene encodes CDR1 SGHTS and CDR2 YDEGEE.

J is TRBJ1-2 and V is TRBV7-9, with D perhaps matching TRBD1 (5 bases). In germline, CDR1 is SEHNR, CDR2 FQNEAQ (reference sequence). This CDR3 has 13 residues. V lost 6 bases to trimming and J lost 10 bases, with 18 bases between them. The chain's CDR3 is CASSPTPGIHYTF. The DNA of the CDR3 is TGTGCCAGCAGTCCAACCCCAGGGATCCACTACACCTTC.

Here the CDR3 DNA reads TGTGCCAGCAACCTCCCAGGGTTTCAAGAGACCCAGTACTTC. Residues: CASNLPGFQETQYF. The genes are TRBV9 and TRBJ2-5; a possible D gene is TRBD1 (5 bases). CDR1 and CDR2 (germline): SGDLS, YYNGEE. The CDR3 contains 14 residues. With 6 bases removed from V and 2 bases from J, the gap between germline ends came to 14 bases.

CDR3 in amino acids: CASSQDNGSGNQPQHF. In nucleotides, the CDR3 is TGCGCCAGCAGCCAAGATAATGGGTCAGGGAATCAGCCCCAGCATTTT. This chain joins TRBV4-1 and TRBJ1-5; D possibly corresponds to TRBD1 (5 bases). This CDR3 region has 16 residues. With 0 bases removed from V and 4 bases from J, the gap between germline ends came to 13 bases. CDR1 and CDR2 (germline): MGHRA, YSYEKL.

The rearrangement links TRBV9 to TRBJ2-3; D unclear. Trimming removed 0 bases at V and 1 base at J, with 9 bases between. The length of the CDR3 is 15 residues. Germline CDR1 is SGDLS and CDR2 is YYNGEE. CDR3 nucleotides: TGTGCCAGCAGCGTAGACGGCCGGGGCACAGATACGCAGTATTTT. This encodes CASSVDGRGTDTQYF.

The DNA of the CDR3 is TGTGCCAGCAGCCCAGGGAACACTGAAGCTTTCTTT. It codes for CASSPGNTEAFF. The gene calls are TRBV12-3 or TRBV12-4 and TRBJ1-1; D gene unclear. V was shortened by 6 bases and J by 1 base, with 6 bases between the two germline ends. The CDR3 extends over 12 amino acids.

This rearrangement joins TRBV6-2 or TRBV6-3 to TRBJ1-1; the D gene is possibly TRBD1 (5 bases). Germline loops: CDR1 MNHEY, CDR2 SVGEGT. Between the trimmed V and J ends, which lost 4 bases and 4 bases, there was a span of 28 bases. The CDR3 contains 19 residues. The CDR3: CASSSLLALRTRDSTEAFF. CDR3 DNA: TGTGCCAGCAGTTCCCTTCTGGCATTACGGACAAGGGACTCCACTGAAGCTTTCTTT.

The gene calls are TRBV7-2 and TRBJ1-5; the match to TRBD1 covers 7 bases. The CDR3 consists of 14 residues. V dropped 5 bases and J dropped 4; count of bases not matched to a gene: 5. CDR1 and CDR2 from the germline V gene are SGHTA and FQGNSA. CDR3 sequence reads: CASSQTGVNQPQHF. CDR3 nucleotides: TGTGCCAGCAGCCAAACAGGGGTAAATCAGCCCCAGCATTTT.

This chain connects TRBV18 to TRBJ1-6, with 7 bases identical to TRBD1. The CDR3 contains 15 residues. In germline, CDR1 is KGHSH, CDR2 LQKENI. V trimming: 6 bases; J trimming: 6 bases; junction bases outside the gene matches: 8. DNA of the CDR3: TGTGCCAGCTCCTCTATCCGGGACAGTAATTCACCCCTCCACTTT. As protein: CASSSIRDSNSPLHF.

The chain couples TRBV5-1 to TRBJ2-5; 7 bases map to TRBD2. With V trimmed by 0 bases and J by 5 bases, 10 bases remained unmatched. Germline V CDR1 and CDR2: SGHRS, YFSETQ. The CDR3 runs to 16 residues. CDR3 region: CASSLGVLATRETQYF. The CDR3 DNA sequence: TGCGCCAGCAGCTTGGGAGTACTAGCGACTAGGGAGACCCAGTACTTC.

The chain uses TRBV5-6 and TRBJ2-2; 13 bases match TRBD2. Trimming removed 1 base from V and 7 bases from J; junction bases left unmatched: 7. The CDR3 is made up of 17 amino acids. CDR1 and CDR2 from the germline V gene are SGHDT and YYEEEE. The CDR3 protein is CASSLLSGLAGVGELFF. CDR3 bases: TGTGCCAGCAGCTTGTTGTCTGGACTAGCGGGAGTCGGGGAGCTGTTTTTT.

This chain uses TRBV18 with TRBJ2-7, with 7 nucleotides matching TRBD2. Germline CDR1 KGHSH, CDR2 LQKENI. With V trimmed by 6 bases and J by 2 bases, 19 bases remained unmatched. The CDR3 totals 18 residues. The CDR3 loop is CASSSHGRASGLTYEQYV. In nucleotides, the CDR3 is TGTGCCAGCTCCTCCCACGGTCGGGCTAGCGGACTCACCTACGAGCAGTACGTC.